The TCR beta chain under discussion was sequenced for a study of T cell changes during pregnancy in multiple sclerosis. The germline V gene has CDR1 SQVTM and CDR2 ANQGSEA. The CDR3 spans 13 residues. V gave up 4 bases and J gave up 0 bases, with 7 bases separating them. The assay was immunoSEQ multiplex PCR, and TCRdb's table has in-frame clones only and misses some. The sample contains about 130,000 clones, 90% to 98% of which appear only once. This chain joins TRBV29-1 and TRBJ2-1; D is ambiguous. Sample: peripheral blood, taken after pregnancy. This clonotype was obtained from a female donor with multiple sclerosis, enrolled in a pregnancy study. The CDR3 sequence is CSVGASSYNEQFF. The CDR3 DNA reads as TGCAGCGTTGGGGCAAGCTCCTACAATGAGCAGTTCTTC.